The sequence of this TCR beta chain was determined in a study of blood T cell repertoires in COVID-19. For this clone: Other nucleotide sequences in the sample specify the same CDR3.

Repertoires were generated with immunoSEQ multiplex PCR, while TCRdb's copy carries only in-frame clones and drops some. The sample lists about 220,000 clones; more than 75% were seen once. The junction had 4 bases not matched to a gene; V was cut back by 4 bases and J by 2 bases. Germline CDR1 reads SGHRS; CDR2 reads YFSETQ. CDR3 size: 14 residues. The source material was peripheral blood. The clonotype was recovered from a human donor in a cohort sampled during active COVID-19. This chain connects TRBV5-1 to TRBJ2-7, with TRBD2 matching 9 bases. The CDR3 DNA reads TGCGCCAGCAGCCTTAGCGGGGGAGCCTACGAGCAGTACTTC. This sequence encodes CASSLSGGAYEQYF.